The entry below gives a single T cell receptor (beta chain) sequence along with its context. The antigen remains unidentified. Drawing of peripheral blood yielded roughly 9.3 milliliters from each donor. Per-sample yields of isolated PBMCs were at least 7 million. This entry comes from a study of blood T cells in healthy people across ages. Whole-study results and caveats: Bulk PBMC profiling left naive and antigen-experienced comparisons inconclusive. Aged donors had fewer naive CD4+ cells and lower diversity than long-lived donors.

With 0 bases removed from V and 4 bases from J, the gap between germline ends came to 10 bases. Germline assignment: CDR1 SGHVS and CDR2 FQNEAQ. The CDR3 sequence is 15 residues long. Through a sample-barcoded 5' primer and a J-beta primer mix, a second PCR was run for roughly 6 to 12 cycles. MiXCR, run by TCRdb on the 5' RACE reads, gives a single entry per CDR3 protein. Counted here are just under 750,000 distinct CDR3 sequences, about 20% occurring once; the ten biggest clones make up about 22%. Source material: blood. This receptor was identified in a man in his 70s in good health. The chain employs TRBV7-8 and TRBJ1-3; D may be TRBD1 (5 bases). The CDR3 DNA is TGTGCCAGCAGCTTAGCTGGGGGAGGGGGAAACACCATATATTTT. Amino acids: CASSLAGGGGNTIYF.